This TCR beta chain was captured in a study of preoperative IRX-2 immunotherapy in early breast cancer. Libraries were prepared by immunoSEQ multiplex PCR; TCRdb keeps only in-frame clonotypes and omits some of them. The table includes some 700 clones, about 75% detected once. Regarding treatment: preoperative locoregional IRX-2 cytokine immunotherapy. Patients received preoperative, locoregional IRX-2 cytokine immunotherapy in a phase Ib study. V lost 5 bases to trimming and J lost 6 bases, with 11 bases between them. Germline V gene lookup returns CDR1 LNHDA and CDR2 SQIVND (reference sequence). The length of the CDR3 is 14 residues.

The sample in question was lymph node tissue, obtained before IRX-2 immunotherapy. The V gene is TRBV19, the J gene TRBJ1-6; D is possibly TRBD1 (5 bases). The sequence was collected from a human donor with breast cancer. In nucleotides, the CDR3 is TGTGCCAGTAGTCTGGACATAACTAATTCACCCCTCCACTTT. Translating gives CASSLDITNSPLHF.